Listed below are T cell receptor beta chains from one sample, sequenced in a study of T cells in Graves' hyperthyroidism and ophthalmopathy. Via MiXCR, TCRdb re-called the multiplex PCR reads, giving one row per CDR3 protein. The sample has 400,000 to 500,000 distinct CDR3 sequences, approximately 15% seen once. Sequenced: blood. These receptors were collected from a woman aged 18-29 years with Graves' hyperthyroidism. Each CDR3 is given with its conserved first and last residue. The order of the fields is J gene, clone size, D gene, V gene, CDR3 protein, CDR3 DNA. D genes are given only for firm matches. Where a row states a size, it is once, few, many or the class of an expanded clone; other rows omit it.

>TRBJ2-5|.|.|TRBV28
CASSLGGNERETQYF
TGTGCCAGCAGTTTGGGGGGCAACGAGAGGGAGACCCAGTACTTC
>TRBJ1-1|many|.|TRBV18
CASSLRTSMNTEAFF
TGTGCCAGCTCACTGAGGACAAGTATGAACACTGAAGCTTTCTTT
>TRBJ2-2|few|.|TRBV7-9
CASSVQGGTGELFF
TGTGCCAGCAGCGTACAGGGCGGCACCGGGGAGCTGTTTTTT
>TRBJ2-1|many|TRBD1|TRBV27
CASSLEGTTGPGEQFF
TGTGCCAGCAGTTTAGAGGGGACGACAGGGCCTGGTGAGCAGTTCTTC
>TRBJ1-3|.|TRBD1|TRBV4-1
CASSQANTGGGNTIYF
TGCGCCAGCAGCCAAGCAAATACAGGGGGCGGAAACACCATATATTTT
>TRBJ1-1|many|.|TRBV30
CAWTAGVYAGTEAFF
TGTGCCTGGACGGCAGGGGTGTATGCGGGCACTGAAGCTTTCTTT
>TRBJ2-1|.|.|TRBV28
CASSPRDLAYNEQFF
TGTGCCAGCAGTCCCCGGGACTTAGCCTACAATGAGCAGTTCTTC
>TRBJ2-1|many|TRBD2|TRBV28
CASSLSLLLANNEQFF
TGTGCCAGCAGCCTTAGTCTTCTACTAGCGAACAATGAGCAGTTCTTC
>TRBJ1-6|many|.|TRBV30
CAWGTVSSYNSPLHF
TGTGCCTGGGGGACGGTGAGCTCCTATAATTCACCCCTCCACTTT
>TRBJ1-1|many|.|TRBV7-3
CASSIQMNTEAFF
TGTGCCAGCAGCATACAGATGAACACTGAAGCTTTCTTT
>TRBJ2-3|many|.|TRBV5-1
CASHQGGSGDTQYF
TGCGCCAGCCACCAGGGTGGGAGCGGAGATACGCAGTATTTT
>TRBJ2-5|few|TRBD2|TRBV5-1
CASSLDSGREETQYF
TGCGCCAGCAGCTTGGATTCCGGGAGGGAAGAGACCCAGTACTTC
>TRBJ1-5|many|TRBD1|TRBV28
CASSLSQGASNQPQHF
TGTGCCAGCAGTTTGTCTCAGGGGGCTAGCAATCAGCCCCAGCATTTT
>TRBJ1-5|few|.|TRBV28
CASRSEGNQPQHF
TGTGCCAGCAGATCGGAGGGCAATCAGCCCCAGCATTTT
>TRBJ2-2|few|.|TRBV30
CAWIQGEGAGELFF
TGTGCCTGGATCCAGGGGGAGGGGGCCGGGGAGCTGTTTTTT
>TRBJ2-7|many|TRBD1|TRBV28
CASIRTGGSYEQYF
TGTGCCAGCATTCGGACAGGGGGCTCCTACGAGCAGTACTTC
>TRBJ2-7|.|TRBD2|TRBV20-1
CSARPPGLAGVREQYF
TGCAGTGCTAGACCACCGGGACTAGCGGGAGTTCGCGAGCAGTACTTC